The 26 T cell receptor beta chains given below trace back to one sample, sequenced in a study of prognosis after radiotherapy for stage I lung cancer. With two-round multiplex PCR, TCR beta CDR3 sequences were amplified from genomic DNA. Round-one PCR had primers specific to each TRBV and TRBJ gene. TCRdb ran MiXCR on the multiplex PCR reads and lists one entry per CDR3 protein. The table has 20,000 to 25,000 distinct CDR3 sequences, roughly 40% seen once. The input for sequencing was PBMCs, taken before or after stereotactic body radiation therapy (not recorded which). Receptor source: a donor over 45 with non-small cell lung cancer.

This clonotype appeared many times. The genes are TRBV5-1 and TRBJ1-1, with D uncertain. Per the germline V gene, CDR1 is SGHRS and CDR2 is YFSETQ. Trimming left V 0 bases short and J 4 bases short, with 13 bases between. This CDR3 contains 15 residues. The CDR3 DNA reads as TGCGCCAGCAGCTTGGTTCCTGAGGGAGGCACTGAAGCTTTCTTT. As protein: CASSLVPEGGTEAFF.

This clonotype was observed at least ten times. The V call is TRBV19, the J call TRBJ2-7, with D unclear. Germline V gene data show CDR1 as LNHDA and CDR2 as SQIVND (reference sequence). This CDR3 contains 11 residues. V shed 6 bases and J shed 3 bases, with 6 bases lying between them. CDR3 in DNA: TGTGCCAGTAGCCAAGACTACGAGCAGTACTTC. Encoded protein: CASSQDYEQYF. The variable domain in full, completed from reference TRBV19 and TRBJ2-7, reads DGGITQSPKYLFRKEGQNVTLSCEQNLNHDAMYWYRQDPGQGLRLIYYSQIVNDFQKGDIAEGYSVSREKKESFPLTVTSAQKNPTAFYLCASSQDYEQYFGPGTRLTVT.

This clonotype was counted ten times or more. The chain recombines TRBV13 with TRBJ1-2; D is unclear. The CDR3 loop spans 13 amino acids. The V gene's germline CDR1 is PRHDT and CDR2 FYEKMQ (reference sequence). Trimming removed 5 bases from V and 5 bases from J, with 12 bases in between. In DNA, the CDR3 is TGTGCCAGCAGCAGACAAGTCCTATATGGCTACACCTTC. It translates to CASSRQVLYGYTF.

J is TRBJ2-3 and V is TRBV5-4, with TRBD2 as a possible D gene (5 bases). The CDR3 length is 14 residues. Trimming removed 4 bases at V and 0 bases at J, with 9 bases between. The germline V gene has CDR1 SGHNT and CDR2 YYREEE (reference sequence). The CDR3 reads CASSPSPSTDTQYF. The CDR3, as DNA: TGTGCCAGCAGCCCTAGCCCTAGCACAGATACGCAGTATTTT.

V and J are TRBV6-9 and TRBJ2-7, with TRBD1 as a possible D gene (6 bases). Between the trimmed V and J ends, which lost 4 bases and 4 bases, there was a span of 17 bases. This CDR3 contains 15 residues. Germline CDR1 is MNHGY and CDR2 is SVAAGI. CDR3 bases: TGTGCCAGCAGTTTGCTGTGTACCCAGGGGTACGAGCAGTACTTC. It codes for CASSLLCTQGYEQYF.

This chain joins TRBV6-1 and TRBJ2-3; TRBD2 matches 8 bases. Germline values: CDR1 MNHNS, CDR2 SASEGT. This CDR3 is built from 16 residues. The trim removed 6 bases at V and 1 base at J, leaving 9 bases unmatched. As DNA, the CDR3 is TGTGCCAGCAGCCTCCGGACTAGCTTGGGCACAGATACGCAGTATTTT. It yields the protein CASSLRTSLGTDTQYF.

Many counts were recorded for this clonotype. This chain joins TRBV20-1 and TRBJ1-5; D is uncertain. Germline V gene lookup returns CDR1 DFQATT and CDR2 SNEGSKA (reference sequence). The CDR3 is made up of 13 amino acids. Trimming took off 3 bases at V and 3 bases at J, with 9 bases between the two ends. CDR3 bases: TGCAGTGCTAGGAGAACAGTCAATCAGCCCCAGCATTTT. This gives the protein CSARRTVNQPQHF.

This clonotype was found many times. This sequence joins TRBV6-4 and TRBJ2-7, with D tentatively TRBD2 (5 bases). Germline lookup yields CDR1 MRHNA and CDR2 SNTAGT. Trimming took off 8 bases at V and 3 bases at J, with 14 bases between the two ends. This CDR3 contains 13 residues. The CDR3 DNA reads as TGTGCCAGCCTGACGGGGATTCTCTACGAGCAGTACTTC. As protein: CASLTGILYEQYF.

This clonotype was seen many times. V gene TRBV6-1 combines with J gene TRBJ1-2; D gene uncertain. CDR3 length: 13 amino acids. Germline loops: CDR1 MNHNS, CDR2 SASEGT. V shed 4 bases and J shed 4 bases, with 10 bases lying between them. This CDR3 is CASSGNLGYGYTF. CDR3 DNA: TGTGCCAGCAGTGGAAATCTTGGCTATGGCTACACCTTC.

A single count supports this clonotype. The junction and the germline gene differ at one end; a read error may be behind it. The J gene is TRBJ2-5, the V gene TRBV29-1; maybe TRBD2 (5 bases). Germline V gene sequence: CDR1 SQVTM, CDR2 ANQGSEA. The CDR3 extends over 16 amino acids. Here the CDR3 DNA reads TGCAGCGTTGAAGGTCGGGTGGCTAGCCCCCAAGAGACCAAGTACTTC. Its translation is CSVEGRVASPQETKYF.

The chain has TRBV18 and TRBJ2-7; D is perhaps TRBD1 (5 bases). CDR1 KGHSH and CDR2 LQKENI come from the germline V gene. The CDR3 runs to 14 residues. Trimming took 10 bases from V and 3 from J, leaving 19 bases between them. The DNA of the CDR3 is TGTGCCAACCCCTCGGGTGGGGCCCACTACGAGCAGTACTTC. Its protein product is CANPSGGAHYEQYF.

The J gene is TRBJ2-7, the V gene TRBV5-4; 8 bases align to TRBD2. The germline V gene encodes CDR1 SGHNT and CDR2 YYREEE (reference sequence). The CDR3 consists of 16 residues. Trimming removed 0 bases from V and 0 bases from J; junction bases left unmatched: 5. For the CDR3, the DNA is TGTGCCAGCAGCTTGGCCGCTAGCGGGTTCTCCTACGAGCAGTACTTC. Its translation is CASSLAASGFSYEQYF.

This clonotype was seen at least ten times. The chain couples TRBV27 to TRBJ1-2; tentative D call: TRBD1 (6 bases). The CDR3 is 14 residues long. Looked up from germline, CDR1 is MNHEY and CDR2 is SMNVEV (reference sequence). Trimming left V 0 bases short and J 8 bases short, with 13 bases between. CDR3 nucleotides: TGTGCCAGCAGTTTATCCAGGGGAGCTGGGGGCTACACCTTC. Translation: CASSLSRGAGGYTF.

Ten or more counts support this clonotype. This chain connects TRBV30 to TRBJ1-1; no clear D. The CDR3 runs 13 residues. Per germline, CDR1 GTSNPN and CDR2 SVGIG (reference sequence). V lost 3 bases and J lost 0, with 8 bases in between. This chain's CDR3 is CAWSRVMNTEAFF. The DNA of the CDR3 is TGTGCCTGGAGCAGAGTTATGAACACTGAAGCTTTCTTT.

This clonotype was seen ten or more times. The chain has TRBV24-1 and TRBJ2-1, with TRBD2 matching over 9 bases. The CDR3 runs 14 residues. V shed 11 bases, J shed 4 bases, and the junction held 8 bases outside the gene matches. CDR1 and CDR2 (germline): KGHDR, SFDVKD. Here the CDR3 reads CAMLLAGPYNEQFF. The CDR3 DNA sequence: TGTGCCATGCTTCTAGCGGGACCTTACAATGAGCAGTTCTTC.

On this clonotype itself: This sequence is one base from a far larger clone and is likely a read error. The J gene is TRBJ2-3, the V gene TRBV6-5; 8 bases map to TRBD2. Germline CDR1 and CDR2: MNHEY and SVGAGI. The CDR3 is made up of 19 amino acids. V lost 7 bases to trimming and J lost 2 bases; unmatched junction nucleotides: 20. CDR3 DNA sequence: TGTGCCAGCAAACCAGAACCGAGGACTATCGGGAGGGCCACAGATACGCAGTATTTT. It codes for CASKPEPRTIGRATDTQYF.

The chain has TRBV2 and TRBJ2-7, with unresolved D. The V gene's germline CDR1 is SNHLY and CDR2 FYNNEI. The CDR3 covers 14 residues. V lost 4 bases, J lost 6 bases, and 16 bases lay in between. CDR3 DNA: TGTGCCAGCAGTGCTAAGCGTTCCCTCTCCGAGCAGTACTTC. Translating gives CASSAKRSLSEQYF.

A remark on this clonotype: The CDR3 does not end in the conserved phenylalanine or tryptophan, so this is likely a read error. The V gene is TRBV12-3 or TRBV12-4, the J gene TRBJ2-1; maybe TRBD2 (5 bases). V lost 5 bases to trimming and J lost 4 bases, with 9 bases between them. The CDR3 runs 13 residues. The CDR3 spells CASSGGLYNEQFS. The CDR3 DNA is TGTGCCAGCAGTGGTGGACTTTACAATGAGCAGTTCTCC.

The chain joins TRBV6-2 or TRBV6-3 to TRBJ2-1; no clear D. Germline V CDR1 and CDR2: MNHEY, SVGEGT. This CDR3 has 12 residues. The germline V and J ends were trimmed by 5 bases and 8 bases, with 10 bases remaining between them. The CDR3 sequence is CASSLVGDEQFF. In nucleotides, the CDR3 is TGTGCCAGCAGTCTAGTAGGCGATGAGCAGTTCTTC.

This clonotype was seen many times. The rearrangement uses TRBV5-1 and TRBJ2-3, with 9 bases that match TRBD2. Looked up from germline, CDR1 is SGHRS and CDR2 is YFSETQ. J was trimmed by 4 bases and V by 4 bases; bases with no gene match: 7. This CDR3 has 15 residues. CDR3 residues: CASSQTSGFSDTQYF. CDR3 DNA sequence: TGCGCCAGCAGCCAGACTAGCGGTTTCTCAGATACGCAGTATTTT.

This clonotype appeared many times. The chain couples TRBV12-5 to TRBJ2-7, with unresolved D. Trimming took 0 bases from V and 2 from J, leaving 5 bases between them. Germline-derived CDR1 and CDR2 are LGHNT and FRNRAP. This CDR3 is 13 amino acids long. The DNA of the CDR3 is TGTGCTAGTGGTTTGGTAAGTACCTACGAGCAGTACTTC. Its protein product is CASGLVSTYEQYF.

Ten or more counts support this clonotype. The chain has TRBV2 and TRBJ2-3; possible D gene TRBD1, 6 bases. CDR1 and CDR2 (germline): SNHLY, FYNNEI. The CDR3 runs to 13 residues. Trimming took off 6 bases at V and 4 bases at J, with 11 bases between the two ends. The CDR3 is CASSQTGADTQYF. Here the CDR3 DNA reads TGTGCCAGCAGCCAGACAGGAGCAGATACGCAGTATTTT.

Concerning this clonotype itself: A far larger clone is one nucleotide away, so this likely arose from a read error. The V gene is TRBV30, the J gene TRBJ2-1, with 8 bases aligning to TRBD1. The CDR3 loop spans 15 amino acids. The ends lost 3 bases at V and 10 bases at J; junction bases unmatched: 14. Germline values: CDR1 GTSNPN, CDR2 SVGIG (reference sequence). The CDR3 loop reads CAWRARDRTNYEQFF. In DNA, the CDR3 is TGTGCCTGGAGGGCCCGGGACAGGACCAACTACGAGCAGTTCTTC. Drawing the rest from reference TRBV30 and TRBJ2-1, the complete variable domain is SQTIHQWPATLVQPVGSPLSLECTVEGTSNPNLYWYRQAAGRGLQLLFYSVGIGQISSEVPQNLSASRPQDRQFILSSKKLLLSDSGFYLCAWRARDRTNYEQFFGPGTRLTVL.

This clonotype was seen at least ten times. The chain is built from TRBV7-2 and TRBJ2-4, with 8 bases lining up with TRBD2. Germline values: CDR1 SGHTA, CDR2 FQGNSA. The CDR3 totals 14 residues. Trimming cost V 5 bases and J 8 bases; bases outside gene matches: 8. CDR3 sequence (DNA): TGTGCCAGCAGCATCCGTAGCGGGGAAGACATTCAGTACTTC. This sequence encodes CASSIRSGEDIQYF.

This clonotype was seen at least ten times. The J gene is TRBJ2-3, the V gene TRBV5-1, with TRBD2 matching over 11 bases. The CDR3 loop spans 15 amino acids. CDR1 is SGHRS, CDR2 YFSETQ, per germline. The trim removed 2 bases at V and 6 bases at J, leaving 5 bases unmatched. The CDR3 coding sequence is TGCGCCAGCAGCTTCGGTAGCGGGAGGGATGATACGCAGTATTTT. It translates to CASSFGSGRDDTQYF.

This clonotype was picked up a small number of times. The CDR3 reads CATNRGRTDTQYF. The CDR3 coding sequence is TGTGCCACTAACAGGGGACGCACAGATACGCAGTATTTT. The chain links TRBV19 to TRBJ2-3; 7 positions agree with TRBD1. There are 13 residues in the CDR3. Germline CDR1 and CDR2: LNHDA and SQIVND (reference sequence). The trim removed 10 bases at V and 1 base at J, leaving 5 bases unmatched. The full variable domain, rest sourced from reference TRBV19 and TRBJ2-3, is DGGITQSPKYLFRKEGQNVTLSCEQNLNHDAMYWYRQDPGQGLRLIYYSQIVNDFQKGDIAEGYSVSREKKESFPLTVTSAQKNPTAFYLCATNRGRTDTQYFGPGTRLTVL.